The 19 T cell receptor beta chains below all came from one sample that was sequenced in a study of shared T cell receptors in the human thymus. Measured with immunoSEQ multiplex PCR; TCRdb has only the in-frame clones, and not every one. The sample holds some 760,000 clones, approximately 85% seen once. This sample also appeared in a second study, on human thymus T cells.

The specimen was thymocytes. These receptors were collected from a girl under three years old with a congenital heart defect.

This chain's CDR3 is CASREGTGDGYGYTF. The CDR3 DNA is TGTGCCAGCAGGGAGGGGACAGGGGACGGCTATGGCTACACCTTC. V gene TRBV6-4 combines with J gene TRBJ1-2; 10 nucleotides line up with TRBD1. The V gene's germline CDR1 is MRHNA and CDR2 SNTAGT. Trimming cost V 6 bases and J 4 bases; bases outside gene matches: 8. This CDR3 has 15 residues.

In DNA, the CDR3 is TGTGCCAGCAGCCGTACAGACGAGCAGTACTTC. Translation gives CASSRTDEQYF. The chain couples TRBV7-9 to TRBJ2-7; D gene ambiguous. Germline V gene lookup returns CDR1 SEHNR and CDR2 FQNEAQ (reference sequence). The CDR3 totals 11 residues. V shed 5 bases and J shed 5 bases, with 7 bases lying between them.

This chain links TRBV6-6 with TRBJ2-1; possibly TRBD2 for D (6 bases). Germline CDR1 and CDR2: MNHNY and SVGAGI (reference sequence). Trimming took off 4 bases at V and 2 bases at J, with 12 bases between the two ends. The CDR3 has 15 residues. Here the CDR3 reads CASSSPGLTYNEQFF. The CDR3 DNA reads as TGTGCCAGCAGTTCCCCGGGACTCACCTACAATGAGCAGTTCTTC.

The V and J genes are TRBV4-1 and TRBJ2-3; D uncertain. CDR3 size: 14 residues. V dropped 4 bases and J dropped 4 bases, with 12 bases sitting between them. Per germline, CDR1 MGHRA and CDR2 YSYEKL. The CDR3 is CASSRTLVADTQYF. DNA for the CDR3: TGCGCCAGCAGCCGAACCTTAGTGGCAGATACGCAGTATTTT.

The V gene is TRBV9, the J gene TRBJ2-1; 10 positions agree with TRBD2. CDR3 length: 20 amino acids. Trimming removed 0 bases from V and 0 bases from J; junction bases left unmatched: 12. The germline gives CDR1 SGDLS, CDR2 YYNGEE. The CDR3 region is CASSVAILAGADSSYNEQFF. The CDR3 DNA reads TGTGCCAGCAGCGTAGCTATCCTAGCGGGGGCGGACAGCTCCTACAATGAGCAGTTCTTC.

J is TRBJ1-2 and V is TRBV19; 9 bases line up with TRBD1. J gave up 6 bases and V 0 bases, and 8 bases lay outside the gene matches. Germline lookup yields CDR1 LNHDA and CDR2 SQIVND (reference sequence). CDR3 length: 16 amino acids. CDR3 region: CASSIDYLGTGNGYTF. CDR3 nucleotides: TGTGCCAGTAGTATAGATTATCTCGGGACAGGGAATGGCTACACCTTC. Using reference TRBV19 and TRBJ1-2 for the parts outside the CDR3, the full variable domain is DGGITQSPKYLFRKEGQNVTLSCEQNLNHDAMYWYRQDPGQGLRLIYYSQIVNDFQKGDIAEGYSVSREKKESFPLTVTSAQKNPTAFYLCASSIDYLGTGNGYTFGSGTRLTVV.

The V call is TRBV27, the J call TRBJ1-2; TRBD1 aligns across 10 bases. The germline gives CDR1 MNHEY, CDR2 SMNVEV (reference sequence). This CDR3 has 14 residues. The V gene end was trimmed by 5 bases and the J gene end by 6 bases; junction bases not matched to a gene: 6. This CDR3 is CASSQGQGGHGYTF. CDR3 nucleotides: TGTGCCAGCAGTCAAGGACAGGGGGGTCATGGCTACACCTTC.

The chain recombines TRBV19 with TRBJ2-3, with a possible D match to TRBD1 (5 bases). CDR1 is LNHDA, CDR2 SQIVND, per germline (reference sequence). V was trimmed by 5 bases and J by 4 bases, leaving 10 bases between them. This CDR3 is 13 amino acids long. The CDR3 loop reads CASSQDRADTQYF. CDR3 sequence (DNA): TGTGCCAGTAGTCAAGACAGAGCAGATACGCAGTATTTT.

V gene TRBV7-2 combines with J gene TRBJ2-7, with TRBD1 as a possible D gene (5 bases). In germline, CDR1 is SGHTA, CDR2 FQGNSA. The V end was cut by 3 bases, the J end by 3 bases, with 15 bases between. The CDR3 consists of 15 residues. This CDR3 reads CASSLGLLQGYEQYF. The CDR3 DNA reads TGTGCCAGCAGCTTGGGCCTACTTCAGGGCTACGAGCAGTACTTC.

The chain uses TRBV4-1 and TRBJ1-5; a weak D match, TRBD1 (6 bases). Looked up from germline, CDR1 is MGHRA and CDR2 is YSYEKL. With 1 base removed from V and 7 bases from J, the gap between germline ends came to 17 bases. CDR3 length: 16 amino acids. Here the CDR3 reads CASSQGRYRVGQPQHF. CDR3 DNA: TGCGCCAGCAGCCAAGGGAGGTACAGGGTCGGCCAGCCCCAGCATTTT.

CDR3 residues: CASSVELGETGNTIYF. CDR3 bases: TGTGCCAGCAGCGTAGAGTTAGGGGAAACTGGAAACACCATATATTTT. This chain links TRBV9 with TRBJ1-3; D possibly corresponds to TRBD1 (5 bases). The CDR3 has 16 amino acids. The germline V gene encodes CDR1 SGDLS and CDR2 YYNGEE. V was shortened by 0 bases and J by 2 bases, with 12 bases between the two germline ends.

The chain employs TRBV30 and TRBJ2-7; D may be TRBD2 (6 bases). CDR1 and CDR2 from the germline V gene are GTSNPN and SVGIG (reference sequence). V was shortened by 7 bases and J by 0 bases, with 16 bases between the two germline ends. There are 14 residues in the CDR3. The CDR3 loop is CASTGTSSSYEQYF. As DNA, the CDR3 is TGTGCCTCAACCGGGACTTCCAGCTCCTACGAGCAGTACTTC.

This clone has only a few counts. The rearrangement uses TRBV28 and TRBJ1-5, with 9 bases aligning to TRBD1. The junction had 10 bases not matched to a gene; V was cut back by 6 bases and J by 4 bases. Germline CDR1 and CDR2: MDHEN and SYDVKM. CDR3 length: 16 amino acids. The CDR3 bases are TGTGCCAGCAGAGGGGATCGGACAGGGGCTAATCAGCCCCAGCATTTT. It translates to CASRGDRTGANQPQHF. Full variable domain (outside the CDR3, taken from reference TRBV28 and TRBJ1-5): DVKVTQSSRYLVKRTGEKVFLECVQDMDHENMFWYRQDPGLGLRLIYFSYDVKMKEKGDIPEGYSVSREKKERFSLILESASTNQTSMYLCASRGDRTGANQPQHFGDGTRLSIL.

The gene calls are TRBV5-1 and TRBJ2-1, with a weak D call TRBD2 (5 bases). Germline-derived CDR1 and CDR2 are SGHRS and YFSETQ. V lost 0 bases, J lost 8 bases, and 12 bases lay in between. CDR3 length: 14 amino acids. The CDR3 DNA is TGCGCCAGCAGCTTGGGGGAGAGCTGGGATGAGCAGTTCTTC. Its protein product is CASSLGESWDEQFF.

The chain combines TRBV11-2 with TRBJ2-1; TRBD1 matches 8 bases. V lost 1 base, J lost 8 bases, and 13 bases stayed unmatched. The CDR3 extends over 17 amino acids. Germline V gene lookup returns CDR1 SGHAT and CDR2 FQNNGV. Here the CDR3 DNA reads TGTGCCAGCAGCTTAGCCCCCCCGGACAGGGATATCGATGAGCAGTTCTTC. Protein: CASSLAPPDRDIDEQFF.

The chain uses TRBV6-5 and TRBJ2-5; TRBD1 agrees at 7 bases. The V gene end was trimmed by 4 bases and the J gene end by 3 bases; junction bases not matched to a gene: 11. The CDR3 extends over 16 amino acids. CDR1 MNHEY and CDR2 SVGAGI come from the germline V gene. The CDR3 nucleotides are TGTGCCAGCAGTTCGGTCGGGACAGATCTGGAAGAGACCCAGTACTTC. Translating gives CASSSVGTDLEETQYF.

The chain couples TRBV18 to TRBJ2-1, with D tentatively TRBD2 (5 bases). The germline CDR1 and CDR2 sequences are KGHSH and LQKENI. The CDR3 consists of 13 residues. Trimming took 0 bases from V and 10 from J, leaving 10 bases between them. The CDR3 region has the DNA TGTGCCAGCTCACCACCGAATGGAGGAGAGCAGTTCTTC. This codes for CASSPPNGGEQFF.

The CDR3 sequence: CASSVAEITSGNTIYF. The CDR3 DNA reads as TGTGCCAGCAGCGTAGCCGAGATAACCTCTGGAAACACCATATATTTT. The rearrangement uses TRBV9 and TRBJ1-3; D gene uncertain. The CDR3 length is 16 residues. V dropped 0 bases and J dropped 0 bases, with 10 bases sitting between them. Germline V gene lookup returns CDR1 SGDLS and CDR2 YYNGEE.

This clone appeared a single time. J is TRBJ2-7 and V is TRBV19, with D possibly being TRBD1 (6 bases). Germline V gene lookup returns CDR1 LNHDA and CDR2 SQIVND (reference sequence). V dropped 5 bases and J dropped 3 bases, with 11 bases sitting between them. The CDR3 extends over 13 amino acids. The CDR3 loop reads CASSGGQHYEQYF. The CDR3 coding sequence is TGTGCCAGTAGTGGAGGACAGCACTACGAGCAGTACTTC.